The 23 T cell receptor beta chains below come from one sample, sequenced in a study of patients and donors after allogeneic stem cell transplantation. From the RT-PCR reads, TCRdb called clonotypes with MiXCR, one entry per CDR3 protein. The sample carries approximately 410,000 distinct CDR3 sequences, roughly 17% recorded once. Sequencing was performed on blood, either unsorted or a sorted T cell fraction (not recorded which). Receptors originate from a human donor who was either an allogeneic HSCT recipient or a stem cell or donor lymphocyte infusion donor (not recorded which). It is not recorded whose cells these are; they may come from a transplant donor.

The chain uses TRBV5-1 and TRBJ1-2; 10 nucleotides agree with TRBD1. CDR1 and CDR2 (germline): SGHRS, YFSETQ. The CDR3 is 16 residues long. With V trimmed by 4 bases and J by 0 bases, 6 bases remained unmatched. The CDR3 DNA reads as TGCGCCAGCAGCCCGGGACAGGGGCGGTCTAACTATGGCTACACCTTC. Its protein product is CASSPGQGRSNYGYTF.

The CDR3 here is CASSLTGNTAYEQYF. The DNA for the CDR3 is TGTGCCAGCAGTTTGACAGGGAATACCGCCTACGAGCAGTACTTC. The genes are TRBV27 and TRBJ2-7; 7 bases map to TRBD1. The V gene end was trimmed by 3 bases and the J gene end by 2 bases; junction bases not matched to a gene: 7. CDR1 is MNHEY and CDR2 is SMNVEV in the germline V gene (reference sequence). The CDR3 extends over 15 amino acids.

The chain employs TRBV27 and TRBJ1-2; 8 positions match TRBD1. Germline-derived CDR1 and CDR2 are MNHEY and SMNVEV (reference sequence). Trimming cost V 5 bases and J 3 bases; bases outside gene matches: 11. The CDR3 is 16 amino acids. The CDR3 here is CASSDQGAKLDYGYTF. In DNA, the CDR3 is TGTGCCAGCAGTGACCAGGGGGCCAAGCTTGACTATGGCTACACCTTC.

This clonotype has a handful of counts. The chain carries TRBV7-8 and TRBJ2-3; TRBD2 matches at 9 bases. The germline CDR1 and CDR2 sequences are SGHVS and FQNEAQ. The CDR3 sequence is 16 residues long. The V segment lost 2 bases and the J segment 2 bases; nucleotides outside the gene matches: 5. This CDR3 is CASSLPGLASTDTQYF. DNA for the CDR3: TGTGCCAGCAGCTTACCTGGACTAGCGTCCACAGATACGCAGTATTTT.

The chain couples TRBV6-5 to TRBJ2-5; 10 bases agree with TRBD1. Looked up from germline, CDR1 is MNHEY and CDR2 is SVGAGI. CDR3 length equals 15 residues. V trimming: 0 bases; J trimming: 7 bases; junction bases outside the gene matches: 5. DNA for the CDR3: TGTGCCAGCAGTTACTCGGGAGGGGACAGGGGGACCCAGTACTTC. It is translated as CASSYSGGDRGTQYF.

This clonotype was seen a few times. The V and J genes are TRBV5-8 and TRBJ2-7; D is unresolved. Germline values: CDR1 SGHTS, CDR2 YDEGEE. The CDR3 contains 15 residues. V lost 0 bases to trimming and J lost 2 bases, with 12 bases between them. The CDR3 region has the DNA TGTGCCAGCAGCTTGGATCCCAGGCTAGCCTACGAGCAGTACTTC. This gives the protein CASSLDPRLAYEQYF.

This clonotype was observed many times. This sequence joins TRBV7-2 and TRBJ2-1; 7 nucleotides align to TRBD2. After removal of 6 bases from V and 2 bases from J, the junction contained 4 bases not matched to a gene. This CDR3 spans 14 amino acids. CDR1 and CDR2 from the germline V gene are SGHTA and FQGNSA. In DNA form, the CDR3 reads TGTGCCAGCAGGAGTGGGGGGGCCTACAATGAGCAGTTCTTC. Protein product: CASRSGGAYNEQFF.

This clonotype was counted a few times. The V call is TRBV24-1, the J call TRBJ2-1, with D unresolved. V shed 3 bases and J shed 0 bases, with 8 bases lying between them. CDR3 length: 15 amino acids. Germline-derived CDR1 and CDR2 are KGHDR and SFDVKD. CDR3: CATSDLRSSYNEQFF. The CDR3 nucleotides are TGTGCCACCAGTGATCTTCGGAGCTCCTACAATGAGCAGTTCTTC.

This clonotype was found a few times. V usage is TRBV5-5 and J usage is TRBJ1-6, with 10 positions matching TRBD1. Germline V CDR1 and CDR2: SGHKS, YYEKEE (reference sequence). After removal of 7 bases from V and 7 bases from J, the junction contained 8 bases not matched to a gene. The CDR3 contains 15 residues. The CDR3 spells CASGLRGQGNSPLHF. The CDR3, as DNA: TGTGCCAGCGGCCTAAGGGGACAGGGGAATTCACCCCTCCACTTT. Full variable domain (remainder filled in from reference TRBV5-5 and TRBJ1-6): DAGVTQSPTHLIKTRGQQVTLRCSPISGHKSVSWYQQVLGQGPQFIFQYYEKEERGRGNFPDRFSARQFPNYSSELNVNALLLGDSALYLCASGLRGQGNSPLHFGNGTRLTVT.

This chain joins TRBV30 and TRBJ2-1; a weak D match, TRBD1 (7 bases). Looked up from germline, CDR1 is GTSNPN and CDR2 is SVGIG (reference sequence). The CDR3 sequence is 13 residues long. Trimming shortened V by 4 bases and J by 8 bases, and 15 bases separated the two germline ends. In nucleotides, the CDR3 is TGTGCCTGGATGGGTGGCAGGGGGGATGAGCAGTTCTTC. Protein sequence: CAWMGGRGDEQFF.

At least ten counts were recorded for this clonotype. The chain recombines TRBV5-1 with TRBJ2-1; D tentatively reads TRBD1 or TRBD2 (5 bases each). The V end lost 1 base, the J end lost 6 bases, and 11 bases lay between the germline ends. The CDR3 loop spans 14 amino acids. Germline V gene sequence: CDR1 SGHRS, CDR2 YFSETQ. CDR3 sequence: CASSLFQGRNEQFF. The CDR3 DNA sequence: TGCGCCAGCAGCTTGTTCCAGGGACGCAATGAGCAGTTCTTC. Based on the CDR3 plus reference TRBV5-1 and TRBJ2-1, the full variable domain is KAGVTQTPRYLIKTRGQQVTLSCSPISGHRSVSWYQQTPGQGLQFLFEYFSETQRNKGNFPGRFSGRQFSNSRSEMNVSTLELGDSALYLCASSLFQGRNEQFFGPGTRLTVL.

The chain recombines TRBV4-3 with TRBJ2-3; 7 bases are shared with TRBD1. CDR1 is LGHNA, CDR2 YSLEER, per germline. Trimming removed 1 base from V and 2 bases from J; junction bases left unmatched: 9. The CDR3 has 17 residues. The CDR3, as DNA: TGCGCCAGCAGCCAAGGAAAGTGGGACAGAGTCACAGATACGCAGTATTTT. Its protein is CASSQGKWDRVTDTQYF.

This chain connects TRBV29-1 to TRBJ2-7; D is uncertain. Germline V gene lookup returns CDR1 SQVTM and CDR2 ANQGSEA. The CDR3 loop spans 15 amino acids. V lost 3 bases to trimming and J lost 4 bases, with 19 bases between them. This CDR3 is CSVEGLVGLTYEQYF. The DNA for the CDR3 is TGCAGCGTTGAGGGTCTAGTAGGGCTAACTTACGAGCAGTACTTC.

The V call is TRBV5-6, the J call TRBJ1-4; unclear D gene. From germline, CDR1 is SGHDT and CDR2 YYEEEE. V lost 6 bases to trimming and J lost 7 bases, with 13 bases between them. The CDR3 is 13 residues long. The CDR3 is CASTPLGSEKLFF. CDR3 DNA sequence: TGTGCCAGCACCCCTTTGGGAAGTGAAAAACTGTTTTTT. Combining the CDR3 with reference TRBV5-6 and TRBJ1-4 gives the whole variable domain DAGVTQSPTHLIKTRGQQVTLRCSPKSGHDTVSWYQQALGQGPQFIFQYYEEEERQRGNFPDRFSGHQFPNYSSELNVNALLLGDSALYLCASTPLGSEKLFFGSGTQLSVL.

This clonotype was seen a handful of times. The J gene is TRBJ2-2, the V gene TRBV5-1; 10 bases agree with TRBD2. This CDR3 region has 16 residues. Per the germline V gene, CDR1 is SGHRS and CDR2 is YFSETQ. V shed 3 bases, J shed 4 bases, and the junction held 6 bases outside the gene matches. This CDR3 is CASSWNSGGSTGELFF. Here the CDR3 DNA reads TGCGCCAGCAGCTGGAATAGCGGGGGGAGCACCGGGGAGCTGTTTTTT.

This clonotype appeared a few times. The gene calls are TRBV6-1 and TRBJ1-2; tentatively, D is TRBD1 (5 bases). CDR1 MNHNS and CDR2 SASEGT come from the germline V gene. This CDR3 is 14 amino acids long. The V and J ends lost 10 bases and 8 bases respectively, with 23 bases between them. CDR3 region: CATRRDQSGRGYTF. In DNA, the CDR3 is TGTGCCACCCGCAGGGACCAGTCCGGTCGGGGCTACACCTTC.

This clonotype was picked up a small number of times. The genes are TRBV20-1 and TRBJ2-7; TRBD2 aligns across 7 bases. The V gene end was trimmed by 5 bases and the J gene end by 2 bases; junction bases not matched to a gene: 3. The length of the CDR3 is 12 residues. Germline V gene sequence: CDR1 DFQATT, CDR2 SNEGSKA (reference sequence). CDR3 sequence (DNA): TGCAGTGCTGGCGGGGGAGCCTACGAGCAGTACTTC. This translates into CSAGGGAYEQYF.

There are many counts of this clonotype. V gene TRBV9 combines with J gene TRBJ2-1, with 7 positions matching TRBD2. Germline V gene lookup returns CDR1 SGDLS and CDR2 YYNGEE. V shed 3 bases and J 12 bases; nucleotides not matched to a gene: 6. The CDR3 has 12 residues. The CDR3 nucleotides read TGTGCCAGCAGCGGTAGAGGCGGGAGGCAGTTCTTC. Protein product: CASSGRGGRQFF.

Only a few counts were recorded for this clonotype. This chain uses TRBV7-7 with TRBJ2-3, with D maybe TRBD2 (6 bases). From germline, CDR1 is SSHAT and CDR2 FNYEAQ (reference sequence). Between the trimmed V and J ends, which lost 5 bases and 1 base, there was a span of 16 bases. This CDR3 is built from 16 residues. CDR3 DNA sequence: TGTGCCAGCAGCCCGGGGACTCGACCGGGCACAGATACGCAGTATTTT. Its translation: CASSPGTRPGTDTQYF.

The table lists this clonotype with a few counts. This rearrangement joins TRBV24-1 to TRBJ2-3, with 9 bases aligning to TRBD2. This CDR3 is 15 amino acids long. Germline-derived CDR1 and CDR2 are KGHDR and SFDVKD. After removal of 1 base from V and 6 bases from J, the junction contained 4 bases not matched to a gene. CDR3 bases: TGTGCCACCAGTGATTTTAGCGGGAGATACGATACGCAGTATTTT. Its translation: CATSDFSGRYDTQYF.

This clonotype was seen at least ten times. V is TRBV12-3 or TRBV12-4 and J is TRBJ1-2; no definite D call. CDR3 length equals 15 residues. The V gene lost 3 bases and the J gene lost 4 bases, with 15 bases spanning the gap. The CDR3 loop reads CASSFKSPAPYGYTF. As DNA, the CDR3 is TGTGCCAGCAGTTTTAAGTCCCCAGCCCCCTATGGCTACACCTTC.

This clonotype has at least ten counts. The rearrangement joins TRBV20-1 to TRBJ2-7; 10 bases line up with TRBD2. Trimming removed 6 bases from V and 1 base from J; junction bases left unmatched: 6. The CDR3 is 14 residues long. Germline CDR1 DFQATT, CDR2 SNEGSKA (reference sequence). The CDR3 sequence is CSASPGLASYEQYF. The CDR3 nucleotides are TGCAGTGCATCACCGGGACTAGCGTCCTACGAGCAGTACTTC.

This chain connects TRBV20-1 to TRBJ2-2, with 13 bases lining up with TRBD2. Germline V gene lookup returns CDR1 DFQATT and CDR2 SNEGSKA (reference sequence). The junction had 3 bases not matched to a gene; V was cut back by 1 base and J by 1 base. This CDR3 is built from 17 residues. Written as DNA, the CDR3 is TGCAGTGCTAGAGGAGGGACTAGCGGGAAGAACACCGGGGAGCTGTTTTTT. Its protein is CSARGGTSGKNTGELFF.